The T cell receptor beta chain under discussion was sequenced for a study of identical twins. Overall study results and limits: It was out-of-frame TCR alpha sharing in monozygotic twins that models underestimated. Twin pairs had excess sharing that was weaker in beta out-of-frame sequences.

cDNA carried unique molecular identifiers, and a universal primer site was added by template switching. A single record per CDR3 protein comes from TCRdb applying MiXCR to the 5' RACE reads. The data contain hundreds of thousands of distinct CDR3 sequences, about 8.9% of them singletons. Worth noting for this clonotype: Its antigen is currently unknown.

This sample was also put to use in a study of yellow fever vaccine responses in identical twins. From that second work: It has been reported that, in twins, the vaccine T cell response seemed partly convergent and partly personalized.

The sample taken for sequencing was memory (CD45RO+) T cells sorted from blood. The receptor's source is a woman between 18 and 29 years old in good health.

CDR3 DNA: TGTGCCAGCAGCTTGGATGTAGCTTCCGGGGAGCTGTTTTTT. This sequence encodes CASSLDVASGELFF. The genes are TRBV5-6 and TRBJ2-2; D gene ambiguous. CDR1 SGHDT and CDR2 YYEEEE come from the germline V gene. Trimming cost V 0 bases and J 6 bases, with 9 bases left between them. The CDR3 sequence is 14 residues long.